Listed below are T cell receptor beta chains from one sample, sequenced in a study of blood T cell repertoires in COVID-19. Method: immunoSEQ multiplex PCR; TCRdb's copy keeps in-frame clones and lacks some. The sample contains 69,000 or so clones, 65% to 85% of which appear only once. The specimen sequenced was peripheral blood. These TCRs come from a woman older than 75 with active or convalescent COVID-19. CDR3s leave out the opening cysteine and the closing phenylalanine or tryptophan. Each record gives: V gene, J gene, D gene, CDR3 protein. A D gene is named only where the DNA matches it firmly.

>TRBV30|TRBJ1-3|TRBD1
AWSVSRTGAGNTIY
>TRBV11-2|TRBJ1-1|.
ASSSLRGNTEAF
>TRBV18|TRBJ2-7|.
ASSPSSYEQY
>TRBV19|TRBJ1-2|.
ATSRGGTNYGYT
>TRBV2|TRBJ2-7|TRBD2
ASRTPGLAGGPNEQY
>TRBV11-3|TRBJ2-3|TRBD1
ASSLGTGELTDTQY
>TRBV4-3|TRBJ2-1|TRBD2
ASSQELAGGWNEQF
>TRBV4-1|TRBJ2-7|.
ASSQEWTLLYEQY
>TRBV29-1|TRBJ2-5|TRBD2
SVEHLPGLAGVETQY
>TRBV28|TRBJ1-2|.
ASSLLLGGYT
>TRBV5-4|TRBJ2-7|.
ASSTGTSYEQY
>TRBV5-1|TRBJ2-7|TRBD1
ASSSIRDRGPYEQY
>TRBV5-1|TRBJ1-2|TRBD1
ASSTGTENYGYT
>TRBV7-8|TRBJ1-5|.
ASSLFGGSNQPQH
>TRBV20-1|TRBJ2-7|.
SASRQQIYEQY
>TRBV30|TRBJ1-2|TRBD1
AWSGGQGRGYT
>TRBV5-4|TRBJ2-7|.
ASSRGLESSYEQY
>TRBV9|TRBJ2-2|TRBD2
ASSPTSEWTGELF
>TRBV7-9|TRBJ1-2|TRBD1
ASSTQGALNYGYT
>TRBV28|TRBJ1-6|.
ASSLKGYSPLH
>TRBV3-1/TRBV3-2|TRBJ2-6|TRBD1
ASSHSRGTGHSGANVLT
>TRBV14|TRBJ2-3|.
ASSLGGISTDTQY
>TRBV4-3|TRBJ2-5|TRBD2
ASSQGPSGETQY
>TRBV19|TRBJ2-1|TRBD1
ASEFGTGTYNEQF
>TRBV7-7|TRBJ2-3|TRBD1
ASSLSGTGSDTQY
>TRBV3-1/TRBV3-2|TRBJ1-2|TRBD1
ASSHVQRGQSGYT
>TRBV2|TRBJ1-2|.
ASSPSTGLLANYGYT
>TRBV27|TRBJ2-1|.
ASSSPTTGALDYNEQF
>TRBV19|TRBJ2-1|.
ASSIIRGYNEQF
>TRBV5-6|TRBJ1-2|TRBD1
ASSQSGPTGVGGYT
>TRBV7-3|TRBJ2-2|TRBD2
ASSFSGSGTGELF
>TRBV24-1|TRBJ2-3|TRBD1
ATSDPGQGGPDTQY
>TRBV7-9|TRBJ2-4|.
ASSPILDIQY
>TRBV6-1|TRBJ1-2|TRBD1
ASSERRGGNYGYT
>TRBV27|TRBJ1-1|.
ASSFRQGPWSYTEAF
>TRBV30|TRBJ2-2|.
AWTPLGGRELF
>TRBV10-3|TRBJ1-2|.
AISKTVNYGYT
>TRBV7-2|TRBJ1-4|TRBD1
ASSAGDRDNEKLF
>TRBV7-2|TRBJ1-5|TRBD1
ASSLQGQAQQPQH
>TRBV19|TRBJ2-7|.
ASSPKGLGSGEQY
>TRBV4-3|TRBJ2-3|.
ASSQGWGGTDTQY
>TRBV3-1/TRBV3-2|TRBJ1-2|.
ASSQEWNRDGYT
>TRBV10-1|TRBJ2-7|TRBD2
ATNPGGDSYEQY
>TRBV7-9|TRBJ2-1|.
ASNSPGGAISYNEQF
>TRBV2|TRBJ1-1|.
ASGRDLTANTEAF
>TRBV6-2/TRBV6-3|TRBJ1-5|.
ASSWQGGFGQPQH
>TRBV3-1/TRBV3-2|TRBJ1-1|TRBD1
ASSTQDRVNTEAF
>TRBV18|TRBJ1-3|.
ASSPNSFQGSSGNTIY
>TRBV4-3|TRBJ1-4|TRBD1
ASRLQGAANEKLF
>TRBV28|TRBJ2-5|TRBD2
ASSFSSGARETQY
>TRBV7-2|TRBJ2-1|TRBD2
ASSNLAGGPGPNEQF
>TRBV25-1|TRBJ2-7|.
ASRSPGAYEQY
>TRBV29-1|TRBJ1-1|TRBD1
SVATGGTEAF
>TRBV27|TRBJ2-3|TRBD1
ASSLRRGQRDTQY
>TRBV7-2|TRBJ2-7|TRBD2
ASSPQRGTYEQY
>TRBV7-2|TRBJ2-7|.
ASSPLPGYEQY
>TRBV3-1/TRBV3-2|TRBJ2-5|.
ASSQGSTYQETQY
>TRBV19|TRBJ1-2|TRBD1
ASSIPPTGLGGYT
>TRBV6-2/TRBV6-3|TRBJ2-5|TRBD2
ASSYIGLAGSQETQY
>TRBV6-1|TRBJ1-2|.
ASSEAPGDFYGYT